Listed below are T cell receptor beta chains from one sample, sequenced in a study of Ad26.COV2.S vaccination and SARS-CoV-2 variants. Some clones are missing from TCRdb's copy, which holds only in-frame ones; the method was immunoSEQ multiplex PCR. The table shows around 380,000 clones, with approximately 90% occurring only once. The input for sequencing was peripheral blood, taken in a trial of Ad26.COV2.S vaccine versus placebo. All receptors come from a person between 18 and 65 years old who received the Ad26.COV2.S COVID-19 vaccine or a placebo. Both conserved end residues are part of each CDR3. The D gene is left open where the match is weak. Clone size, where shown, is once, few, many, or a class for clones that have expanded.

clone size | D gene | J gene | CDR3 length | V gene | CDR3 protein | CDR3 DNA
once | - | TRBJ1-2 | 13 | TRBV25-1 | CASSPALGRGYTF | TGTGCCAGCAGCCCGGCCCTCGGGCGTGGCTACACCTTC
- | - | TRBJ1-1 | 11 | TRBV10-3 | CAITTGTEAFF | TGTGCCATCACCACAGGGACGGAAGCTTTCTTT
- | - | TRBJ1-2 | 12 | TRBV3-1/TRBV3-2 | CASSQGAEGYTF | TGTGCCAGCAGCCAAGGAGCGGAAGGCTACACCTTC
few | - | TRBJ1-5 | 15 | TRBV3-1/TRBV3-2 | CASSQGGGSNQPQHF | TGTGCCAGCAGCCAAGGCGGTGGAAGCAATCAGCCCCAGCATTTT
- | - | TRBJ1-1 | 16 | TRBV27 | CASSLFPKSGSTEAFF | TGTGCCAGCAGTTTGTTTCCCAAATCAGGGAGTACTGAAGCTTTCTTT
- | TRBD1 | TRBJ2-7 | 14 | TRBV5-1 | CASSPLGQGDEQYF | TGCGCCAGCAGCCCCTTGGGGCAGGGGGACGAGCAGTACTTC
- | - | TRBJ1-2 | 14 | TRBV19 | CASQDRTPNYGYTF | TGTGCCAGCCAGGACAGAACTCCTAACTATGGCTACACCTTC
- | TRBD1 | TRBJ2-1 | 13 | TRBV28 | CASSSPPRTGQFF | TGTGCCAGCAGTTCCCCCCCTAGGACAGGGCAGTTCTTC
once | - | TRBJ1-1 | 14 | TRBV4-2 | CASSQDGGGTEAFF | TGTGCCAGCAGCCAAGACGGGGGAGGCACTGAAGCTTTCTTT
once | TRBD2 | TRBJ2-5 | 17 | TRBV7-2 | CASSLVLAGGLKETQYF | TGTGCCAGCAGCTTAGTTTTAGCGGGGGGGCTTAAGGAGACCCAGTACTTC
many | - | TRBJ2-5 | 17 | TRBV7-9 | CASSSPPGQGSAETQYF | TGTGCCAGCAGCTCACCGCCCGGCCAGGGGTCGGCCGAGACCCAGTACTTC
- | TRBD1 | TRBJ2-3 | 17 | TRBV4-3 | CASSQKPLGQGASTQYF | TGCGCCAGCAGCCAAAAGCCCTTGGGACAGGGGGCGAGTACGCAGTATTTT
- | - | TRBJ2-1 | 15 | TRBV9 | CASSVDLGRGNEQFF | TGTGCCAGCAGCGTAGATCTGGGGCGCGGGAATGAGCAGTTCTTC
- | - | TRBJ1-2 | 14 | TRBV7-9 | CASSQPDLGHGYTF | TGTGCCAGCAGCCAACCTGATCTGGGACACGGCTACACCTTC
- | - | TRBJ2-1 | 12 | TRBV12-3/TRBV12-4 | CASSFIYNEQFF | TGTGCCAGCAGTTTTATCTACAATGAGCAGTTCTTC
- | TRBD1 | TRBJ1-2 | 13 | TRBV5-1 | CASSLQGSDGYTF | TGCGCCAGCAGCTTACAGGGGAGTGATGGCTACACCTTC
- | - | TRBJ1-2 | 12 | TRBV4-1 | CASSQESWGYTF | TGCGCCAGCAGCCAAGAATCATGGGGCTACACCTTC
- | - | TRBJ1-4 | 14 | TRBV6-6 | CASGGQSPNEKLFF | TGTGCCAGCGGTGGGCAGTCGCCCAATGAAAAACTGTTTTTT
- | TRBD1 | TRBJ2-2 | 16 | TRBV4-3 | CASSQGQGAVTGELFF | TGCGCCAGCAGCCAAGGACAGGGCGCGGTCACCGGGGAGCTGTTTTTT
few | - | TRBJ1-1 | 14 | TRBV10-2 | CASSEIQGNTEAFF | TGCGCCAGCAGTGAAATACAGGGGAACACTGAAGCTTTCTTT
- | - | TRBJ2-7 | 14 | TRBV6-2/TRBV6-3 | CASSYHRATYEQYF | TGTGCCAGCAGTTATCACAGAGCTACCTACGAGCAGTACTTC
- | TRBD2 | TRBJ2-1 | 14 | TRBV30 | CAWLTSGAGNEQFF | TGTGCCTGGCTGACTAGCGGGGCCGGTAATGAGCAGTTCTTC
- | - | TRBJ1-5 | 15 | TRBV19 | CASSIQTGDSWPQHF | TGTGCCAGTAGTATACAGACCGGTGACTCTTGGCCCCAGCATTTT
- | TRBD1 | TRBJ1-2 | 15 | TRBV19 | CASSISGGIGYGYTF | TGTGCCAGTAGTATTTCAGGGGGCATTGGCTATGGCTACACCTTC
- | - | TRBJ1-5 | 13 | TRBV3-1/TRBV3-2 | CASSQARRQPQHF | TGTGCCAGCAGCCAGGCCAGGCGACAGCCCCAGCATTTT
- | TRBD2 | TRBJ2-1 | 15 | TRBV5-1 | CASSLAAGGPDEQFF | TGCGCCAGCAGCTTGGCCGCGGGGGGGCCCGATGAGCAGTTCTTC